The subject of this entry is one T cell receptor (beta chain). Its antigen is still unknown. No base quality information exists; no much larger clone differs at one position. The trial excluded patients who had a history of autoimmune disease or were on systemic immunosuppression. Peripheral blood for TCR sequencing was collected from all dose cohorts at baseline, on cycle 4 day 1, and on cycle 7 day 1. Samples came from an open-label, multicenter, first-in-human phase I dose-escalation trial of ivuxolimab. The trial enrolled adults with locally advanced or metastatic head and neck squamous cell, hepatocellular, melanoma or renal cell carcinoma. Before TCR sequencing, CD4+ and CD8+ T cells were separately sorted from peripheral blood. V is pared back by 6 bases and J by 6 bases, with 11 bases lying between the germline termini. From the germline V gene (reference sequence), CDR1 is LNHDA and CDR2 is SQIVND. The CDR3 sequence holds 13 residues, the cysteine and phenylalanine included. Here the CDR3 DNA is all that survives: 39 bases in frame from base 1.

The sample originates from a study of OX40 agonist ivuxolimab in advanced cancers. In the study overall: Ivuxolimab, which targeted the costimulatory receptor OX40 (CD134), was an agonistic, fully human IgG2 monoclonal antibody. Intravenous ivuxolimab was administered to patients every 2 weeks at six dose levels: 0.01, 0.1, 0.3, 1.5, 3 and 10 mg/kg. Of the roughly 52 patients in dose escalation, 19 had hepatocellular carcinoma, some 15 had melanoma, 9 had renal cell carcinoma and 9 had head and neck cancer. In the dose-escalation cohort, 70% to 85% of patients were male, and the mean age was approximately 60 years with a range of about 23 to 79. Prior anti-PD-1, anti-PD-L1 or anti-CTLA-4 therapy was permitted, and 40% of dose-escalation patients had received checkpoint inhibitors. Three dose-escalation patients achieved partial responses, one with hepatocellular carcinoma and two with cutaneous melanoma. The point of sequencing TCRbeta in the periphery was to test whether ivuxolimab changed TCR sequence diversity and drove clonal T-cell expansion. The monotherapy dose-escalation portion (N ≈ 50 patients) of the phase I ivuxolimab trial is reported in the paper.

The paper as a whole reports these results and caveats: At doses from 0.1 to 3.0 mg/kg, clonal expansion was seen in both CD4+ and CD8+ blood T cells between baseline and week 6. In the 0.1-3.0 mg/kg groups, partial responders had among the lowest normalized peripheral clonal expansion, particularly in CD8+ T cells. The antigen specificity of the peripheral T cells that underwent clonal expansion was not determined. After ivuxolimab, more expanded clones were found on average in CD8+ T cells than in CD4+ T cells. Low levels of normalized T-cell clonal expansion were also seen in some patients who did not respond.

To sequence the TCRbeta CDR3 region, genomic DNA was isolated from the sorted cells. TCRbeta CDR3 regions were sequenced using the immunoSEQ Assay. TCRdb re-hosts the immuneACCESS table, in-frame sequences only. Its copies lack some clones; in the studies checked, an unresolved V gene accounts for under half of them, and the cause for the rest is not known. This sample holds 65,000 to 85,000 clones; 75% to 90% were observed only once. Approximately 4% of the sample lies in the top ten. This receptor was identified in an adult with an advanced solid tumor such as melanoma, head and neck, liver or kidney cancer. Specimen: CD4+ or CD8+ T cells sorted from blood, collected in a trial of the OX40 agonist ivuxolimab. This sequence uses TRBV19 and TRBJ2-2; TRBD1 is a possible D gene, resting on 6 matching bases. The DNA sequence is TGTGCCAGTAGCCCAGGGGAGTCCGGGGAGCTGTTTTTT. This sequence encodes CASSPGESGELFF. Here the CDR3 is joined to the reference TRBV19 and TRBJ2-2 genes, and the full variable domain is: DGGITQSPKYLFRKEGQNVTLSCEQNLNHDAMYWYRQDPGQGLRLIYYSQIVNDFQKGDIAEGYSVSREKKESFPLTVTSAQKNPTAFYLCASSPGESGELFFGEGSRLTVL.